These T cell receptor beta chains were read from a single sample in a study of preoperative IRX-2 immunotherapy in early breast cancer. Only in-frame clones appear in the TCRdb table, and some are missing; sequencing was by immunoSEQ multiplex PCR. This table holds roughly 62,000 clones, approximately 93% found once. Sample acquisition took place from a patient treated with IRX-2 immunotherapy. These receptors were collected from a human donor with breast cancer. The CDR3 runs from the conserved cysteine through the conserved F or W. Clone sizes are given selectively: once, few, many, or a class where the clone is expanded.

j_call: TRBJ2-3; v_call: TRBV18; clone_size: .; cdr3_aa: CASSPPPSGGADTQYF
j_call: TRBJ2-7; v_call: TRBV5-1; clone_size: .; cdr3_aa: CASSPGHLTPGEQYF
j_call: TRBJ2-7; v_call: TRBV5-1; clone_size: .; cdr3_aa: CASSLGTGYEQYF
j_call: TRBJ2-3; v_call: TRBV27; clone_size: once; cdr3_aa: CASSLSWTYTDTQYF
j_call: TRBJ2-2; v_call: TRBV30; clone_size: .; cdr3_aa: CAWTVNTGELFF
j_call: TRBJ2-7; v_call: TRBV5-6; clone_size: .; cdr3_aa: CASSLDRIEQYF
j_call: TRBJ2-1; v_call: TRBV28; clone_size: .; cdr3_aa: CASKRTSGSNEQFF
j_call: TRBJ1-6; v_call: TRBV4-3; clone_size: .; cdr3_aa: CASSRGGVHSPLHF
j_call: TRBJ2-7; v_call: TRBV4-3; clone_size: once; cdr3_aa: CASSQDGTGEADEQYF
j_call: TRBJ2-3; v_call: TRBV5-1; clone_size: once; cdr3_aa: CASSLEGTTTTDTQYF
j_call: TRBJ1-2; v_call: TRBV7-2; clone_size: .; cdr3_aa: CASSFPPQQGSYTF
j_call: TRBJ2-2; v_call: TRBV28; clone_size: once; cdr3_aa: CASSLSGGTGELFF
j_call: TRBJ2-7; v_call: TRBV28; clone_size: .; cdr3_aa: CASSYRDRRAYEQYF
j_call: TRBJ1-2; v_call: TRBV2; clone_size: .; cdr3_aa: CASSRNRGRGYTF
j_call: TRBJ1-4; v_call: TRBV27; clone_size: .; cdr3_aa: CGGFSRPARAYNEKLFF
j_call: TRBJ2-1; v_call: TRBV2; clone_size: .; cdr3_aa: CASTMTLASTYTYNEQFF
j_call: TRBJ1-2; v_call: TRBV28; clone_size: .; cdr3_aa: CASSPTQGAVRGYTF
j_call: TRBJ2-7; v_call: TRBV6-5; clone_size: once; cdr3_aa: CASTAGLYSYEQYF